A selection of T cell receptor beta chains follows, all from one sample in a study of blood T cell repertoires in COVID-19. TCRdb's copy holds only in-frame clones and misses some; the assay was immunoSEQ multiplex PCR. This sample yields about 260,000 clones, of which around 86% are seen a single time; around 8.8% belongs to the top ten. The sequencing input was peripheral blood. The receptor set was obtained from a man aged 35-49 years with active or convalescent COVID-19. Both conserved end residues are part of each CDR3. D genes are given only for firm matches. Only part of the rows carry a size: once, few, many, or a class if the clone is expanded.

CDR3aa	CDR3nt	abundance	d_gene	v_gene	j_gene
CASSLYRGELFF	TGTGCCAGCAGTTTATATCGCGGGGAGCTGTTTTTT	.	.	TRBV27	TRBJ2-2
CASGRPARLDEQYF	TGTGCCAGCGGGAGGCCAGCACGACTCGACGAGCAGTACTTC	.	.	TRBV4-2	TRBJ2-7
CASSPYRVSDEKLFF	TGTGCCAGCTCACCGTACAGGGTTAGCGATGAAAAACTGTTTTTT	once	.	TRBV18	TRBJ1-4
CAWDEQGGYQPQHF	TGTGCCTGGGACGAACAGGGTGGTTATCAGCCCCAGCATTTT	.	.	TRBV30	TRBJ1-5
CATHEGLGSGANVLTF	TGCGCCACCCACGAGGGCCTAGGCTCTGGGGCCAACGTCCTGACTTTC	.	.	TRBV5-1	TRBJ2-6
CASSQVNEQYF	TGTGCCAGCAGCCAAGTAAACGAGCAGTACTTC	.	.	TRBV3-1/TRBV3-2	TRBJ2-7
CASSTAGGGTGELFF	TGTGCCAGCTCTACCGCAGGGGGCGGCACCGGGGAGCTGTTTTTT	.	TRBD1	TRBV18	TRBJ2-2
CASSERETQYF	TGTGCCAGCAGTGAGAGGGAGACCCAGTACTTC	.	.	TRBV2	TRBJ2-5
CASSIVLLAGGETQYF	TGTGCCAGTAGTATAGTTCTGCTAGCGGGAGGGGAGACCCAGTACTTC	.	TRBD2	TRBV19	TRBJ2-5
CASSSTSGRAHEQFF	TGTGCCAGCAGCTCGACTAGCGGGAGGGCCCATGAGCAGTTCTTC	.	TRBD2	TRBV14	TRBJ2-1
CASSSIGLALVYNEQFF	TGTGCCAGCAGCTCAATTGGACTAGCGCTTGTATACAATGAGCAGTTCTTC	.	TRBD2	TRBV11-3	TRBJ2-1
CASRTGGYGYTF	TGTGCCAGCAGGACAGGGGGCTATGGCTACACCTTC	.	TRBD1	TRBV6-5	TRBJ1-2
CASSPGRQGVLYSNQPQHF	TGTGCCAGCAGTCCCGGGCGACAGGGGGTCCTTTATAGCAATCAGCCCCAGCATTTT	.	TRBD1	TRBV27	TRBJ1-5
CASSSRDRGLYNEQFF	TGTGCCAGCAGTTCCCGGGACAGGGGTTTGTACAATGAGCAGTTCTTC	.	TRBD1	TRBV6-5	TRBJ2-1
CASSYLRQKLETQYF	TGTGCCAGCAGTTACTTACGACAGAAATTAGAGACCCAGTACTTC	.	.	TRBV6-5	TRBJ2-5
CAWSGTGRNTEAFF	TGTGCCTGGAGTGGGACAGGGAGGAACACTGAAGCTTTCTTT	.	TRBD1	TRBV30	TRBJ1-1
CASSLMSGDEKLFF	TGTGCCAGCAGCTTAATGTCAGGGGATGAAAAACTGTTTTTT	.	.	TRBV7-9	TRBJ1-4
CASSQEPQVNTEAFF	TGCGCCAGCAGCCAAGAGCCTCAGGTGAACACTGAAGCTTTCTTT	.	.	TRBV4-1	TRBJ1-1
CAIAPRSSGSRSYEQYF	TGTGCCATCGCCCCGAGGAGTAGCGGGAGTAGATCCTACGAGCAGTACTTC	.	TRBD2	TRBV24-1	TRBJ2-7
CATSDHAGTSGRAAGELFF	TGTGCCACCAGTGATCACGCCGGGACTAGCGGGAGAGCGGCCGGGGAGCTGTTTTTT	.	TRBD2	TRBV24-1	TRBJ2-2
CASSEFGSRETQYF	TGTGCCAGCAGTGAATTTGGCTCCCGAGAGACCCAGTACTTC	.	.	TRBV25-1	TRBJ2-5
CASSQDQDSYGYTF	TGCGCCAGCAGCCAAGATCAGGACAGCTATGGCTACACCTTC	.	.	TRBV4-1	TRBJ1-2
CASRSGGSYEQYF	TGTGCCAGCAGGTCAGGGGGCTCCTACGAGCAGTACTTC	once	TRBD1	TRBV6-5	TRBJ2-7
CASSLSSGGRYGYTF	TGTGCCAGCAGTTTAAGCTCAGGGGGCAGGTATGGCTACACCTTC	.	TRBD1	TRBV28	TRBJ1-2
CASSALGQGLYEQYF	TGTGCCAGCAGCGCTTTGGGACAGGGGTTGTACGAGCAGTACTTC	.	TRBD1	TRBV13	TRBJ2-7
CASSQSGYEQYF	TGTGCCAGCAGCCAAAGCGGATACGAGCAGTACTTC	.	.	TRBV3-1/TRBV3-2	TRBJ2-7
CASSYGRYNEQFF	TGTGCCAGCAGTTACGGTCGGTACAATGAGCAGTTCTTC	.	.	TRBV6-5	TRBJ2-1
CASSLEPGTPEKLFF	TGTGCCAGCAGCTTGGAGCCGGGAACTCCGGAAAAACTGTTTTTT	.	.	TRBV5-4	TRBJ1-4
CASRSQRTGFGELFF	TGTGCCAGCAGATCCCAACGGACAGGGTTCGGGGAGCTGTTTTTT	.	TRBD1	TRBV7-6	TRBJ2-2
CASTPLAGGPYNEQFF	TGTGCCAGCACCCCTCTAGCGGGGGGGCCCTACAATGAGCAGTTCTTC	few	TRBD2	TRBV27	TRBJ2-1
CASSPTGTGGVDTQYF	TGTGCCAGCTCACCAACCGGGACAGGGGGAGTTGATACGCAGTATTTT	.	TRBD1	TRBV18	TRBJ2-3
CASRGRGPYEQYF	TGTGCCAGCAGGGGAAGGGGGCCCTACGAGCAGTACTTC	.	TRBD1	TRBV6-5	TRBJ2-7
CASSQQGAYNEQFF	TGTGCCAGCAGCCAACAGGGGGCATACAATGAGCAGTTCTTC	.	TRBD1	TRBV6-6	TRBJ2-1
CASSLYSTVTYDEQYF	TGTGCCAGCAGTCTATACTCGACAGTTACCTACGACGAGCAGTACTTC	.	.	TRBV27	TRBJ2-7
CASSVEGLAGGSTDTQYF	TGTGCCAGCAGCGTAGAAGGACTAGCGGGGGGTAGCACAGATACGCAGTATTTT	.	TRBD2	TRBV9	TRBJ2-3
CASSHQDRSRGTQYF	TGCGCCAGCAGTCACCAGGACAGGAGCCGGGGGACCCAGTACTTC	.	TRBD1	TRBV23-1	TRBJ2-5
CASSSAMGQGKKLFF	TGTGCCAGCAGCTCTGCCATGGGACAGGGCAAAAAACTGTTTTTT	.	TRBD1	TRBV7-2	TRBJ1-4
CASSVDPSFSYEQYF	TGTGCCAGCAGCGTAGACCCTAGCTTCTCCTACGAGCAGTACTTC	.	.	TRBV9	TRBJ2-7
CAANRETQYF	TGTGCAGCGAACCGAGAGACCCAGTACTTC	.	.	TRBV6-5	TRBJ2-5
CASSFGQGEQSNEKLFF	TGTGCCAGCAGCTTCGGACAGGGAGAGCAATCTAATGAAAAACTGTTTTTT	.	TRBD1	TRBV5-6	TRBJ1-4
CASSRLRVEPQHF	TGTGCCAGCAGTCGCCTAAGAGTGGAGCCCCAGCATTTT	.	.	TRBV28	TRBJ1-5
CASTGTSSSYEQYF	TGCGCCAGCACCGGGACTTCTAGCTCCTACGAGCAGTACTTC	.	.	TRBV10-1	TRBJ2-7
CASRRQGAKTEAFF	TGTGCCAGTAGAAGACAGGGGGCAAAAACTGAAGCTTTCTTT	few	TRBD1	TRBV19	TRBJ1-1
CASSLRGPSGGNEQFF	TGTGCCAGCAGTTTAAGGGGGCCTAGCGGGGGCAATGAGCAGTTCTTC	.	TRBD2	TRBV27	TRBJ2-1
CASSPAGGGEQYF	TGTGCCAGCTCCCCTGCGGGAGGTGGCGAGCAGTACTTC	.	TRBD2	TRBV11-2	TRBJ2-7
CASSIGQGAPSEYF	TGTGCCAGTAGTATTGGCCAGGGGGCCCCCTCGGAGTATTTT	.	TRBD1	TRBV19	TRBJ2-3
CASSYGTPGETQYF	TGTGCCAGCAGTTACGGGACACCTGGAGAGACCCAGTACTTC	.	.	TRBV6-5	TRBJ2-5
CASSVRSLAGVGEQFF	TGTGCCAGCAGCGTAAGGTCTCTAGCGGGAGTGGGGGAGCAGTTCTTC	.	TRBD2	TRBV9	TRBJ2-1
CSVGGHHEQYF	TGCAGCGTTGGTGGGCACCACGAGCAGTACTTC	.	.	TRBV29-1	TRBJ2-7
CASSYRDRLNEQFF	TGTGCCAGCAGCTACCGGGACAGGTTGAATGAGCAGTTCTTC	.	TRBD1	TRBV5-4	TRBJ2-1
CASSQTVNYGYTF	TGTGCCAGCAGTCAAACAGTTAACTATGGCTACACCTTC	.	.	TRBV6-5	TRBJ1-2
CASNRQVASGGKNIQYF	TGTGCCAGCAATCGGCAGGTGGCTAGCGGGGGGAAAAACATTCAGTACTTC	.	TRBD2	TRBV7-2	TRBJ2-4
CASSPGEGRTQYF	TGTGCCAGCAGCCCCGGGGAGGGACGGACCCAGTACTTC	few	TRBD2	TRBV5-4	TRBJ2-5
CASSYGQGSDTQYF	TGTGCCAGCAGTTACGGGCAGGGTTCAGATACGCAGTATTTT	.	.	TRBV6-5	TRBJ2-3
CASSLSGKTNEKLFF	TGCGCCAGCAGCCTATCGGGAAAAACTAATGAAAAACTGTTTTTT	.	.	TRBV5-1	TRBJ1-4
CASSSHSGGEKLFF	TGTGCCAGCAGCTCCCACTCAGGTGGTGAAAAACTGTTTTTT	.	.	TRBV11-2	TRBJ1-4
CATSAGALVETQYF	TGTGCCACCTCGGCAGGCGCGTTAGTAGAGACCCAGTACTTC	.	.	TRBV6-5	TRBJ2-5
CASSQGGQGRAGANVLTF	TGTGCCAGCAGCCAAGGGGGACAGGGGAGGGCTGGGGCCAACGTCCTGACTTTC	.	TRBD1	TRBV4-2	TRBJ2-6
CASSLGQGNTEAFF	TGTGCCAGCAGCTTAGGGCAGGGTAACACTGAAGCTTTCTTT	.	.	TRBV7-9	TRBJ1-1